This T cell receptor beta chain is drawn from a study of shared clonotypes between healthy human individuals. After removal of 6 bases from V and 5 bases from J, the junction contained 11 bases not matched to a gene. Germline CDR1 ENHRY, CDR2 SYGVKD. The CDR3 length is 15 residues. Sequenced by immunoSEQ multiplex PCR; TCRdb stores in-frame clones only, minus some. Of some 1.4 million clones listed, roughly 97% are singletons. The specimen sequenced was naive CD4+ T cells sorted from blood. Subset denoted: CD45RA+ positively selected. The source is a man aged 30 to 39 in good health. The V gene is TRBV10-3, the J gene TRBJ2-3; 7 bases match TRBD1. The chain's CDR3 is CAISYRGGVEDTQYF. CDR3 in DNA: TGTGCCATCAGCTACAGGGGCGGCGTGGAAGATACGCAGTATTTT.